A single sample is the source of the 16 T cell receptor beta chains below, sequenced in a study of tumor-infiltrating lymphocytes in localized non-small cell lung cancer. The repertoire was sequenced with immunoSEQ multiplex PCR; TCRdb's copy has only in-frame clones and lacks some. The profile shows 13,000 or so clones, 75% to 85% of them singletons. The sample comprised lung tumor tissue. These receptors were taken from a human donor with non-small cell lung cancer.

The CDR3 sequence is CASSQVPQGAGGANVLTF. CDR3 nucleotide sequence: TGCGCCAGCAGCCAAGTACCACAGGGGGCTGGTGGGGCCAACGTCCTGACTTTC. The chain recombines TRBV4-1 with TRBJ2-6; TRBD1 aligns across 9 bases. Looked up from germline, CDR1 is MGHRA and CDR2 is YSYEKL. V was pared by 1 base and J by 3 bases, with 7 bases of the junction left unmatched. This CDR3 spans 18 amino acids.

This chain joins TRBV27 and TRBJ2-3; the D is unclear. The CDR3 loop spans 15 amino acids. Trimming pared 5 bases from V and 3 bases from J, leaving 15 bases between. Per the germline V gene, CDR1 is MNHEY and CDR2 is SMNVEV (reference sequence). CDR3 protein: CASSLLRTNTDTQYF. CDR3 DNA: TGTGCCAGCAGTCTACTGAGGACCAATACAGATACGCAGTATTTT.

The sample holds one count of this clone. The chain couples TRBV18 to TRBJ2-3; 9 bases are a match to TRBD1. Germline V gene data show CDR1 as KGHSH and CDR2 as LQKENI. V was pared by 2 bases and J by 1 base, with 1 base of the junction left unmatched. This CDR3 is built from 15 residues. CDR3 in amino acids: CASSPNRGRTDTQYF. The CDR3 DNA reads TGTGCCAGCTCACCAAACAGGGGGCGCACAGATACGCAGTATTTT. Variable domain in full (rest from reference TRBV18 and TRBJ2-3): NAGVMQNPRHLVRRRGQEARLRCSPMKGHSHVYWYRQLPEEGLKFMVYLQKENIIDESGMPKERFSAEFPKEGPSILRIQQVVRGDSAAYFCASSPNRGRTDTQYFGPGTRLTVL.

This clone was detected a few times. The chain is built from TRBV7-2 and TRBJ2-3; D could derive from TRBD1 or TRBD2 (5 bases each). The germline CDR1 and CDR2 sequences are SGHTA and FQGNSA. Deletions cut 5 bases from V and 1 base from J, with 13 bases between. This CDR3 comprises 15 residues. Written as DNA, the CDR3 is TGTGCCAGCAGCCCCAGGGACCTAGGCACAGATACGCAGTATTTT. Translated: CASSPRDLGTDTQYF.

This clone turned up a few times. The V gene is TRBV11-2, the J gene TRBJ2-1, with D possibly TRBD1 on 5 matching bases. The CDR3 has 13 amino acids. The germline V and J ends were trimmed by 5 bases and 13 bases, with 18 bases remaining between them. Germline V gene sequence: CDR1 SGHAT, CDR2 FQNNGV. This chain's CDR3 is CASSQISGADQFF. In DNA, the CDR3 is TGTGCCAGCAGCCAGATTTCTGGGGCGGACCAGTTCTTC.

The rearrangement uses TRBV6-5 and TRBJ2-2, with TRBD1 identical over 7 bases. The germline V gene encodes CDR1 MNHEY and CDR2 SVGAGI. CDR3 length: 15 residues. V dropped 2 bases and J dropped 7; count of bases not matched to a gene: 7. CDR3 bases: TGTGCCAGCAGTTACGACAGGGTTCGAGTCGGGGAGCTGTTTTTT. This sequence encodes CASSYDRVRVGELFF.

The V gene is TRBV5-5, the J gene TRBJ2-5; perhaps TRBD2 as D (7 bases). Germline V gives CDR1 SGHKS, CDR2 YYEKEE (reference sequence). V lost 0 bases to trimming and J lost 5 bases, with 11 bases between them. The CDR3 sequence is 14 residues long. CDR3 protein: CASSLEGRGETQYF. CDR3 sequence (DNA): TGTGCCAGCAGCTTGGAAGGGAGGGGGGAGACCCAGTACTTC.

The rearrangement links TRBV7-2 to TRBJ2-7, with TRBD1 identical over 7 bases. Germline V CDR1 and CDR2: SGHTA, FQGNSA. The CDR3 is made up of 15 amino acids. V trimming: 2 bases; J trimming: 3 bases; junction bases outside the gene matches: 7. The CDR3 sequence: CASSLFNQGVYEQYF. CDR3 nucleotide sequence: TGTGCCAGCAGCTTATTCAATCAGGGGGTCTACGAGCAGTACTTC.

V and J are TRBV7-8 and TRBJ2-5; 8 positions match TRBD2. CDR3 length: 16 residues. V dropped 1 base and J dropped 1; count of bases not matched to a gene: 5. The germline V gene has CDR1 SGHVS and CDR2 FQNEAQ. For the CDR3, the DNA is TGTGCCAGCAGCTTAGGAGTAGCGGGGACCCAAGAGACCCAGTACTTC. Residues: CASSLGVAGTQETQYF.

The CDR3 DNA is TGTGCCATCAGTGAAACTGGACAGGGAATGGGTGAGCAGTTCTTC. Amino acid sequence: CAISETGQGMGEQFF. The chain couples TRBV10-3 to TRBJ2-1; 8 positions match TRBD1. With 3 bases clipped from V and 9 bases from J, the junction kept 10 bases outside the gene matches. The CDR3 length is 15 residues. Germline loops: CDR1 ENHRY, CDR2 SYGVKD.

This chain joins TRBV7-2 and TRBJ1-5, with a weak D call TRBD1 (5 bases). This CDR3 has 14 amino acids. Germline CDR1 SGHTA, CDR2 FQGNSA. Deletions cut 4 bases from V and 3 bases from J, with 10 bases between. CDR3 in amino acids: CASSSGQINQPQHF. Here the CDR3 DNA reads TGTGCCAGCAGCTCGGGGCAAATCAATCAGCCCCAGCATTTT. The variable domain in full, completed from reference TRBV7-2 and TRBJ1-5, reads GAGVSQSPSNKVTEKGKDVELRCDPISGHTALYWYRQSLGQGLEFLIYFQGNSAPDKSGLPSDRFSAERTGGSVSTLTIQRTQQEDSAVYLCASSSGQINQPQHFGDGTRLSIL.

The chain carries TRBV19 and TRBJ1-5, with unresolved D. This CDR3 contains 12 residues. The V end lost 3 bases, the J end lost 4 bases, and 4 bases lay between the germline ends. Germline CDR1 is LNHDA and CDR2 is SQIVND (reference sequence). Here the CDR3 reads CASSMRNQPQHF. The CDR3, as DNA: TGTGCCAGTAGTATGAGGAATCAGCCCCAGCATTTT. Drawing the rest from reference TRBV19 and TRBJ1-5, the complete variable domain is DGGITQSPKYLFRKEGQNVTLSCEQNLNHDAMYWYRQDPGQGLRLIYYSQIVNDFQKGDIAEGYSVSREKKESFPLTVTSAQKNPTAFYLCASSMRNQPQHFGDGTRLSIL.

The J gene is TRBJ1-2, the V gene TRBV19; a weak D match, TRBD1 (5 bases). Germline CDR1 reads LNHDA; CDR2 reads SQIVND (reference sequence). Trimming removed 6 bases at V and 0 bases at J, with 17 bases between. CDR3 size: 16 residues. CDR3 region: CASSHRSLASNYGYTF. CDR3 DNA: TGTGCCAGTAGCCACAGGTCCCTGGCCTCTAACTATGGCTACACCTTC.

The CDR3 DNA reads as TGTGCCAGCAAAAGAACGCACGGTAATTCACCCCTCCACTTT. It codes for CASKRTHGNSPLHF. This sequence joins TRBV2 and TRBJ1-6; D remains unclear. Germline V CDR1 and CDR2: SNHLY, FYNNEI. The CDR3 contains 14 residues. Trimming took 7 bases from V and 6 from J, leaving 13 bases between them.

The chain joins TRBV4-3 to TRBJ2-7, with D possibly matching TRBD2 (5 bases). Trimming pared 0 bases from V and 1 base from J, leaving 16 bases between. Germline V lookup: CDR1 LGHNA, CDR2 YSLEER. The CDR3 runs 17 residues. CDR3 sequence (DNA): TGCGCCAGCAGCCAAGATATAAGGAGGAGAGAGTCCTACGAGCAGTACTTC. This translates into CASSQDIRRRESYEQYF.

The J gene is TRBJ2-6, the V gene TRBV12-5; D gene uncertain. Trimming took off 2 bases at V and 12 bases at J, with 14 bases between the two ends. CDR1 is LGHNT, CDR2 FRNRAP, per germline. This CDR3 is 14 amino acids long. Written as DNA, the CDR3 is TGTGCTAGTGGTTTGAACCGCCCTGGTGTCGTCCTGACTTTC. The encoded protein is CASGLNRPGVVLTF.